Each of the 27 T cell receptor beta chains below was sequenced from the same sample in a study of spatial heterogeneity in lung cancer. Their cognate antigens are unknown. TCRdb ran MiXCR on the 5' RACE reads and lists one entry per CDR3 protein. The sample has about 1,500 distinct CDR3 sequences, approximately 9.8% seen once. Study-wide results and limits: Expanded alpha and beta TCR counts within tumors tracked tumor mutation counts.

The time point is: sample taken at primary tumor resection. The specimen comprised lung tumor tissue, sampled at surgery. The source of these receptors is a female donor with early-stage non-small cell lung cancer.

This clonotype showed up just a few times. Little can be read into the size of this beta chain, an off-target read in a library designed for alpha chains. The chain recombines TRBV7-9 with TRBJ2-1; D may be TRBD2 (5 bases). The germline V and J ends were trimmed by 2 bases and 9 bases, with 11 bases remaining between them. This CDR3 comprises 13 residues. Germline values: CDR1 SEHNR, CDR2 FQNEAQ (reference sequence). Written as DNA, the CDR3 is TGTGCCAGCAGCTTACCCTCTAGCTTTGAGCAGTTCTTC. Translating it yields CASSLPSSFEQFF.

This clonotype is medium-sized within its sample. This beta chain turned up in a library designed for alpha chains; as an off-target read, its abundance says little. The chain has TRBV4-2 and TRBJ2-7; 9 nucleotides align to TRBD1. J gave up 0 bases and V 0 bases, and 9 bases lay outside the gene matches. This CDR3 spans 18 amino acids. CDR1 is LGHNA and CDR2 is YNFKEQ in the germline V gene. CDR3 residues: CASSQDLGGTGSSYEQYF. The CDR3 DNA reads as TGTGCCAGCAGCCAAGATTTGGGCGGGACAGGGTCCTCCTACGAGCAGTACTTC.

This clonotype was counted many times. This beta chain appears as a stray read in a library generated for alpha chains; its size is not informative. V gene TRBV7-2 combines with J gene TRBJ2-5; D not certain. Germline V gene data show CDR1 as SGHTA and CDR2 as FQGNSA. The CDR3 spans 13 residues. V dropped 0 bases and J dropped 5 bases, with 7 bases sitting between them. In DNA form, the CDR3 reads TGTGCCAGCAGCTTAGCATGGTCCGAGACCCAGTACTTC. The encoded protein is CASSLAWSETQYF.

Details on this clonotype: This beta chain turned up in a library designed for alpha chains; as an off-target read, its abundance says little. The chain has TRBV4-3 and TRBJ2-2; 11 bases align to TRBD2. CDR1 and CDR2 (germline): LGHNA, YSLEER. There are 17 residues in the CDR3. The V segment lost 5 bases and the J segment 2 bases; nucleotides outside the gene matches: 7. CDR3: CASSTRTSGRNTGELFF. The CDR3 DNA reads TGCGCCAGCAGCACCCGCACTAGCGGGAGAAACACCGGGGAGCTGTTTTTT.

Concerning this clonotype itself: Within a library made for alpha chains, this beta chain is off target, and its count is uninformative. The CDR3 bases are TGTGCCAGCAGTTTAGGGGACAGGGAAGGCCAGCCCCAGCATTTT. Translating it yields CASSLGDREGQPQHF. The chain carries TRBV12-3 or TRBV12-4 and TRBJ1-5; 9 bases are a match to TRBD1. This CDR3 spans 15 amino acids. J lost 7 bases, V lost 1 base, and 5 bases had no gene match.

By share of the sample, this clonotype is medium-sized. This beta chain is an off-target read within a library intended for alpha chains, so its frequency means little. The chain uses TRBV6-6 and TRBJ2-7, with D unclear. Germline V lookup: CDR1 MNHNY, CDR2 SVGAGI (reference sequence). V was shortened by 4 bases and J by 7 bases, with 8 bases between the two germline ends. The CDR3 sequence is 11 residues long. The CDR3 DNA sequence: TGTGCCAGCAGTTCGTCTAGAGAGCAGTACTTC. Amino acids: CASSSSREQYF.

This clonotype occurred many times. This beta chain lies outside the target of a library built for alpha chains; its clone size means little. The V call is TRBV20-1, the J call TRBJ2-3; D is perhaps TRBD2 (6 bases). Trimming pared 4 bases from V and 3 bases from J, leaving 20 bases between. The CDR3 sequence is 16 residues long. Germline values: CDR1 DFQATT, CDR2 SNEGSKA (reference sequence). CDR3 nucleotide sequence: TGCAGTGCTACCAACCTCAAACTAGCCGAGACAGATACGCAGTATTTT. Protein product: CSATNLKLAETDTQYF.

By frequency in the sample, this clonotype is medium-sized. This beta chain is off target for a library built for alpha chains, so its abundance means little. The rearrangement joins TRBV7-9 to TRBJ2-2; 9 bases are shared with TRBD2. V dropped 5 bases and J dropped 4; count of bases not matched to a gene: 5. The CDR3 covers 15 residues. Germline V gene data show CDR1 as SEHNR and CDR2 as FQNEAQ (reference sequence). CDR3 DNA: TGTGCCAGCAGCCTAAGCGGGGGGCCCACCGGGGAGCTGTTTTTT. It specifies CASSLSGGPTGELFF.

About this clonotype itself: Because this beta chain is a stray read in a library intended to capture alpha chains, its abundance should not be given much weight. This chain links TRBV7-2 with TRBJ2-3; 9 nucleotides match TRBD2. Germline loops: CDR1 SGHTA, CDR2 FQGNSA. V was clipped by 5 bases and J by 0 bases; unmatched bases: 6. The CDR3 loop spans 16 amino acids. The CDR3 sequence is CASSMASGTSTDTQYF. The CDR3 bases are TGTGCCAGCAGCATGGCTAGCGGGACCAGCACAGATACGCAGTATTTT.

By sample fraction, this clonotype is large. A library prepared for alpha chains yielded this beta chain as an off-target read; its size is of little meaning. The gene calls are TRBV19 and TRBJ2-7; either TRBD1 or TRBD2 may supply D (5 bases each). V dropped 3 bases and J dropped 1 base, with 7 bases sitting between them. This CDR3 region has 13 residues. The germline V gene encodes CDR1 LNHDA and CDR2 SQIVND (reference sequence). DNA of the CDR3: TGTGCCAGTAGTATTGAGGGGTCCTACGAGCAGTACTTC. As protein: CASSIEGSYEQYF.

Judged by abundance, this clonotype is medium-sized. The library was designed around alpha chains, so this beta chain is a stray read whose abundance carries little weight. The chain is built from TRBV10-3 and TRBJ2-2, with TRBD1 matching over 9 bases. The CDR3 has 13 residues. The trim removed 10 bases at V and 10 bases at J, leaving 10 bases unmatched. Germline values: CDR1 ENHRY, CDR2 SYGVKD. The DNA for the CDR3 is TGTGCCACCACGACAGGGGGTCTTATGGAGCTGTTTTTT. Encoded protein: CATTTGGLMELFF.

This clonotype is judged medium-sized. This beta chain came through as a stray read in a library set up for alpha chains, and its size says little. The rearrangement links TRBV20-1 to TRBJ2-3, with 8 bases aligning to TRBD2. Trimming at V came to 4 bases and at J to 5 bases, leaving 11 bases not matched to a gene. Per the germline V gene, CDR1 is DFQATT and CDR2 is SNEGSKA (reference sequence). This CDR3 has 15 amino acids. CDR3 nucleotide sequence: TGCAGTGCTATTCTGGGGCGGGGGGTGATAGATACGCAGTATTTT. It translates to CSAILGRGVIDTQYF.

This clonotype turned up a few times. This beta chain is off target for a library built for alpha chains, so its abundance means little. The J gene is TRBJ2-1, the V gene TRBV29-1; either TRBD1 or TRBD2 may supply D (5 bases each). V lost 6 bases and J lost 3, with 36 bases in between. Per germline, CDR1 SQVTM and CDR2 ANQGSEA. The CDR3 sequence is 21 residues long. The CDR3 reads CSVEGEPGPTRRIYLYNEQFF. Written as DNA, the CDR3 is TGCAGCGTAGAGGGAGAACCGGGACCCACACGGAGAATTTACCTCTACAATGAGCAGTTCTTC.

Note on this clonotype: Little can be read into the size of this beta chain, an off-target read in a library designed for alpha chains. The J gene is TRBJ2-1, the V gene TRBV29-1; no clear D. Germline V lookup: CDR1 SQVTM, CDR2 ANQGSEA. This CDR3 has 14 amino acids. V lost 6 bases and J lost 4, with 16 bases in between. CDR3 DNA: TGCAGCGTACCTAGTCGGACCAGTTACAATGAGCAGTTCTTC. This translates into CSVPSRTSYNEQFF.

This clonotype is judged medium-sized. Since it is a stray read in a library aimed at alpha chains, this beta chain has a size that is not meaningful. This chain joins TRBV9 and TRBJ1-3; no reliable D call. CDR3 length: 17 amino acids. V lost 0 bases to trimming and J lost 0 bases, with 13 bases between them. CDR1 and CDR2 (germline): SGDLS, YYNGEE. CDR3 DNA sequence: TGTGCCAGCAGCGTAGAGTCCCGACGACGCTCTGGAAACACCATATATTTT. Protein: CASSVESRRRSGNTIYF. The full variable domain, completed using reference TRBV9 and TRBJ1-3, is DSGVTQTPKHLITATGQRVTLRCSPRSGDLSVYWYQQSLDQGLQFLIQYYNGEERAKGNILERFSAQQFPDLHSELNLSSLELGDSALYFCASSVESRRRSGNTIYFGEGSWLTVV.

Remarks on this clonotype: In a library made to pick up alpha chains, this beta chain is a stray read with a size that means little. The chain links TRBV4-2 to TRBJ2-2; TRBD2 might be the D (6 bases). This CDR3 is 18 amino acids long. Germline assignment: CDR1 LGHNA and CDR2 YNFKEQ. Between the trimmed V and J ends, which lost 1 base and 0 bases, there was a span of 15 bases. CDR3 coding DNA: TGTGCCAGCAGCCAAGTCGAACAAGCGGGTCCGAACACCGGGGAGCTGTTTTTT. This sequence encodes CASSQVEQAGPNTGELFF.

Note on this clonotype: This beta chain is an off-target read within a library intended for alpha chains, so its frequency means little. V usage is TRBV20-1 and J usage is TRBJ2-1, with TRBD2 identical over 7 bases. There are 14 residues in the CDR3. CDR1 is DFQATT, CDR2 SNEGSKA, per germline (reference sequence). V gave up 5 bases and J gave up 7 bases; unmatched junction bases: 11. The CDR3 DNA is TGCAGTGCTCCCGCCAGGCTCGGGGGGAATGAGCAGTTCTTC. It specifies CSAPARLGGNEQFF.

This clonotype was recorded a few times. In a library made to pick up alpha chains, this beta chain is a stray read with a size that means little. This chain connects TRBV28 to TRBJ2-5; no clear D. The CDR3 sequence is 15 residues long. V was clipped by 2 bases and J by 4 bases, with 14 bases between them. Looked up from germline, CDR1 is MDHEN and CDR2 is SYDVKM. The CDR3 reads CASSLNQVVGETQYF. In nucleotides, the CDR3 is TGTGCCAGCAGTTTAAACCAGGTGGTTGGAGAGACCCAGTACTTC.

By share, this clonotype ranks as medium-sized. Because this beta chain is a stray read in a library intended to capture alpha chains, its abundance should not be given much weight. The rearrangement links TRBV5-4 to TRBJ1-2, with TRBD1 as a possible D gene (5 bases). The CDR3 spans 14 residues. CDR1 and CDR2 (germline): SGHNT, YYREEE (reference sequence). V lost 4 bases, J lost 4 bases, and 14 bases lay in between. The CDR3 nucleotides read TGTGCCAGCAGCGGACACGAGGGGCTCTATGGCTACACCTTC. Residues: CASSGHEGLYGYTF. The full variable domain, completed using reference TRBV5-4 and TRBJ1-2, is ETGVTQSPTHLIKTRGQQVTLRCSSQSGHNTVSWYQQALGQGPQFIFQYYREEENGRGNFPPRFSGLQFPNYSSELNVNALELDDSALYLCASSGHEGLYGYTFGSGTRLTVV.

By frequency in the sample, this clonotype is medium-sized. This beta chain is a stray sequence in a library constructed for alpha chains; its clone size is not meaningful. The V gene is TRBV20-1, the J gene TRBJ2-3; 7 nucleotides agree with TRBD2. J was trimmed by 6 bases and V by 3 bases; bases with no gene match: 0. The CDR3 is 11 residues long. Germline CDR1 is DFQATT and CDR2 is SNEGSKA (reference sequence). CDR3 loop: CSARGGDTQYF. For the CDR3, the DNA is TGCAGTGCTAGGGGGGGGGATACGCAGTATTTT.

Only a few counts were recorded for this clonotype. This beta chain came through as a stray read in a library set up for alpha chains, and its size says little. The V gene is TRBV3-1, the J gene TRBJ2-1; D unresolved. Between the trimmed V and J ends, which lost 0 bases and 1 base, there was a span of 25 bases. The CDR3 sequence is 21 residues long. Per the germline V gene, CDR1 is LGHDT and CDR2 is YNNKEL (reference sequence). The CDR3 region has the DNA TGTGCCAGCAGCCAAGATCCCAGTAGCCACCCCCAACACGGGTCCTACAATGAGCAGTTCTTC. This gives the protein CASSQDPSSHPQHGSYNEQFF.

Concerning this clonotype: This beta chain came through as a stray read in a library set up for alpha chains, and its size says little. V is TRBV29-1 and J is TRBJ2-1; D is undetermined. The V end lost 4 bases, the J end lost 0 bases, and 16 bases lay between the germline ends. The germline V gene encodes CDR1 SQVTM and CDR2 ANQGSEA. This CDR3 has 16 amino acids. CDR3 nucleotide sequence: TGCAGCGTTGCCCAACTAAGCGTTAGCTCCTACAATGAGCAGTTCTTC. Residues: CSVAQLSVSSYNEQFF.

This clonotype ranks as medium-sized. A library made for alpha chains picked up this beta chain off target, so its size means little. DNA for the CDR3: TGTGCCAGCACAAAAACCGGGGGGCGCGGCACAGATACGCAGTATTTT. As protein: CASTKTGGRGTDTQYF. This rearrangement joins TRBV6-6 to TRBJ2-3, with D maybe TRBD2 (7 bases). V was shortened by 7 bases and J by 1 base, with 18 bases between the two germline ends. The CDR3 length is 16 residues. Germline CDR1 and CDR2: MNHNY and SVGAGI (reference sequence).

In this sample, this clonotype turned up a few times. This beta chain came through as a stray read in a library set up for alpha chains, and its size says little. The rearrangement joins TRBV19 to TRBJ2-1; D is undetermined. V was cut by 1 base and J by 9 bases, with 16 bases left in between. This CDR3 has 15 amino acids. Per the germline V gene, CDR1 is LNHDA and CDR2 is SQIVND (reference sequence). The CDR3 loop reads CASSIVPRSWGEQFF. Here the CDR3 DNA reads TGTGCCAGTAGTATAGTCCCTCGGTCTTGGGGTGAGCAGTTCTTC.

By share, this clonotype counts as medium-sized. This beta chain slipped into a library made for alpha chains as a stray read, so its size is not meaningful. The chain combines TRBV12-3 or TRBV12-4 with TRBJ1-5; maybe TRBD1 (6 bases). The V and J ends lost 3 bases and 0 bases respectively, with 12 bases between them. The CDR3 is 16 amino acids. The CDR3 DNA sequence: TGTGCCAGCAGTTTTGGCGTCAGGGGTAGCAATCAGCCCCAGCATTTT. Amino acids: CASSFGVRGSNQPQHF.

Sample share makes this clonotype large. This beta chain represents an off-target read in a library built for alpha chains; its size is of limited meaning. The chain joins TRBV29-1 to TRBJ2-7; 7 bases are shared with TRBD1. CDR3 length: 11 residues. In germline, CDR1 is SQVTM, CDR2 ANQGSEA. With V trimmed by 6 bases and J by 6 bases, 5 bases remained unmatched. The DNA of the CDR3 is TGCAGCGTGGCGACAGGGAGCGAGCAGTACTTC. Its protein is CSVATGSEQYF.

This clonotype has more than one count but fewer than ten. For a library built for alpha chains, this beta chain is a stray read; little rests on its size. V gene TRBV7-6 combines with J gene TRBJ2-5, with TRBD1 as a possible D gene (8 bases). Trimming cost V 4 bases and J 5 bases, with 20 bases left between them. The CDR3 length is 16 residues. The V gene's germline CDR1 is SGHVS and CDR2 FNYEAQ. DNA of the CDR3: TGTGCCAGCAGCTCCACAGGGGGTACTAGCGAGGAGACCCAGTACTTC. It is translated as CASSSTGGTSEETQYF.